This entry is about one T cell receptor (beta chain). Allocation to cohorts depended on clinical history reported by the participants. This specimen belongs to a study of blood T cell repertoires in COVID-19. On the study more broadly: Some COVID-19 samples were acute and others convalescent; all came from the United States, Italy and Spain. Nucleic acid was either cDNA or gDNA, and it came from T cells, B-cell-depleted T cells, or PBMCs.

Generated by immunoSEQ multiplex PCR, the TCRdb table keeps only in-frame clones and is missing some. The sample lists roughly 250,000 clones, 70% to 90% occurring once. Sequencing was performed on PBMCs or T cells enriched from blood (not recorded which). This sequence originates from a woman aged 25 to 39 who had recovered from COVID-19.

CDR3 bases: TGTGCCAGCAGCCAGGCCGGGACAGGAGGTAGCGGCTACACCTTC. Its translation: CASSQAGTGGSGYTF. The V and J genes are TRBV14 and TRBJ1-2; TRBD1 aligns across 8 bases. Trimming at V came to 3 bases and at J to 8 bases, leaving 11 bases not matched to a gene. This CDR3 has 15 amino acids. Germline assignment: CDR1 SGHDN and CDR2 FVKESK. Using reference TRBV14 and TRBJ1-2 for the parts outside the CDR3, the full variable domain is EAGVTQFPSHSVIEKGQTVTLRCDPISGHDNLYWYRRVMGKEIKFLLHFVKESKQDESGMPNNRFLAERTGGTYSTLKVQPAELEDSGVYFCASSQAGTGGSGYTFGSGTRLTVV.